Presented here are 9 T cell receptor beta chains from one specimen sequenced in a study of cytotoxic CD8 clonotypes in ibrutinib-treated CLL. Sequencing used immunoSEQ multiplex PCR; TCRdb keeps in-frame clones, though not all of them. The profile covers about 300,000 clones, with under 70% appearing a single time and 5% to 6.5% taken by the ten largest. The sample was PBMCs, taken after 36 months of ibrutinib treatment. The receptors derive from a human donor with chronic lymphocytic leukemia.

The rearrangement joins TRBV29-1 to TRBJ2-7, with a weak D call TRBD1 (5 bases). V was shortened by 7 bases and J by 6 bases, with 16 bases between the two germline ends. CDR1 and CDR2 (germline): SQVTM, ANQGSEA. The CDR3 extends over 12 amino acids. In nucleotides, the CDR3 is TGCAGCGCCCGAAGGGGCTTAGGCGAGCAGTACTTC. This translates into CSARRGLGEQYF.

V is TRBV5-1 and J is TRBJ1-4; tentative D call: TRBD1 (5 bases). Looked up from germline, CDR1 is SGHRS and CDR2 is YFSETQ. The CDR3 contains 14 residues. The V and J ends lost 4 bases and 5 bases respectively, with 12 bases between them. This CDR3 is CASSPAGRNEKLFF. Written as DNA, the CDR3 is TGCGCCAGCAGCCCCGCAGGGAGAAATGAAAAACTGTTTTTT.

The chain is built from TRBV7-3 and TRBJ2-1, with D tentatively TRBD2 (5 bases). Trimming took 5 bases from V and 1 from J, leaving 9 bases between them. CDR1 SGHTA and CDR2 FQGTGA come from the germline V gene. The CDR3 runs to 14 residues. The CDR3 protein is CASSHGGSYNEQFF. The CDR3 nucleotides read TGTGCCAGCAGCCACGGCGGGTCCTACAATGAGCAGTTCTTC. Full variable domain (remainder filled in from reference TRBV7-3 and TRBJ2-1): GAGVSQTPSNKVTEKGKYVELRCDPISGHTALYWYRQSLGQGPEFLIYFQGTGAADDSGLPNDRFFAVRPEGSVSTLKIQRTERGDSAVYLCASSHGGSYNEQFFGPGTRLTVL.

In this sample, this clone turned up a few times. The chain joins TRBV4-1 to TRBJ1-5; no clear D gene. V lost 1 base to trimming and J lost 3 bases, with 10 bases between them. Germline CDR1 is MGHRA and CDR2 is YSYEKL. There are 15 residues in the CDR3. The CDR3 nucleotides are TGCGCCAGCAGCCAAGTACTGAACAACAATCAGCCCCAGCATTTT. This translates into CASSQVLNNNQPQHF.

CDR3 sequence reads: CASGRGSGNTIYF. CDR3 nucleotide sequence: TGCGCCAGCGGTAGGGGCTCTGGAAACACCATATATTTT. The V gene is TRBV4-1, the J gene TRBJ1-3; TRBD1 is a possible D gene (5 bases). The germline CDR1 and CDR2 sequences are MGHRA and YSYEKL. The CDR3 spans 13 residues. V lost 8 bases and J lost 0, with 8 bases in between.

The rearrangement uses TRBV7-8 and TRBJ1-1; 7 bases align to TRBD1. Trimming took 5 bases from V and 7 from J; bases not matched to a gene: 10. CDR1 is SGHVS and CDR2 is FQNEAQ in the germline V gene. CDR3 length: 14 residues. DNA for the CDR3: TGTGCCAGCAGCACCGGGACAGCCGATCTTGAAGCTTTCTTT. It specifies CASSTGTADLEAFF. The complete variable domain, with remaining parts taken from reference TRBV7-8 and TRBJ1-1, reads GAGVSQSPRYKVAKRGQDVALRCDPISGHVSLFWYQQALGQGPEFLTYFQNEAQLDKSGLPSDRFFAERPEGSVSTLKIQRTQQEDSAVYLCASSTGTADLEAFFGQGTRLTVV.

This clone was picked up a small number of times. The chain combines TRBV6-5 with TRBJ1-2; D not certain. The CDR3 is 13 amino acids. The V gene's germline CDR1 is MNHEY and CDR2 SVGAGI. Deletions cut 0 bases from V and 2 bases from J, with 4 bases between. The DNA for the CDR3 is TGTGCCAGCAGTTACTCAGGGAACTATGGCTACACCTTC. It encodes CASSYSGNYGYTF.

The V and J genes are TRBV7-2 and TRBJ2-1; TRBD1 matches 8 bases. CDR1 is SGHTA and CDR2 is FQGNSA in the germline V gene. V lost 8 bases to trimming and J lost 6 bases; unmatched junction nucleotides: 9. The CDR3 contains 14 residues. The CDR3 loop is CASLTPGTGNEQFF. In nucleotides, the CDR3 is TGTGCCAGCCTTACTCCTGGGACAGGCAATGAGCAGTTCTTC.

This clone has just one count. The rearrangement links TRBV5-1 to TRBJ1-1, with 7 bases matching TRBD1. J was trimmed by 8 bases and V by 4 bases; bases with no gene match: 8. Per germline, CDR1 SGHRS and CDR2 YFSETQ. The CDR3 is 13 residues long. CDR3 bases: TGCGCCAGCAGCCCATGGGACAGTTACGAAGCTTTCTTT. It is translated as CASSPWDSYEAFF. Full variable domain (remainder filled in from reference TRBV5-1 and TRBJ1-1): KAGVTQTPRYLIKTRGQQVTLSCSPISGHRSVSWYQQTPGQGLQFLFEYFSETQRNKGNFPGRFSGRQFSNSRSEMNVSTLELGDSALYLCASSPWDSYEAFFGQGTRLTVV.